These 22 T cell receptor beta chains originate from one sample sequenced in a study of blood T cell repertoires in COVID-19. The protocol was immunoSEQ multiplex PCR, while the TCRdb copy is restricted to in-frame clones and leaves out a portion. The data show about 140,000 clones, just over 85% seen once. Specimen: peripheral blood. The receptors derive from a woman aged 60-75 years with acute or convalescent COVID-19.

This chain links TRBV3-1 (or the pseudogene TRBV3-2) with TRBJ1-4, with 9 bases fitting TRBD1. Germline V gives CDR1 LGHDT, CDR2 YNNKEL (reference sequence). CDR3 length: 14 residues. The J segment lost 8 bases and the V segment lost 4 bases, leaving 5 bases of the junction unmatched. CDR3 nucleotides: TGTGCCAGCAGCCTTCGACAGGGGGGCGAAAAACTGTTTTTT. Protein sequence: CASSLRQGGEKLFF.

This chain uses TRBV12-5 with TRBJ2-7; possible D gene TRBD2, 6 bases. V lost 2 bases and J 3 bases, leaving 14 bases between the germline ends. Germline V gives CDR1 LGHNT, CDR2 FRNRAP. The CDR3 runs 15 residues. The chain's CDR3 is CASGLSQGGLYEQYF. Written as DNA, the CDR3 is TGTGCTAGTGGTTTGTCGCAGGGAGGCCTCTACGAGCAGTACTTC.

The CDR3 protein is CASSQARDRDWDYGYTF. The CDR3, as DNA: TGTGCCAGCAGCCAAGCCCGGGACAGGGATTGGGACTATGGCTACACCTTC. The chain has TRBV14 and TRBJ1-2; 9 bases match TRBD1. Germline trimming cut 1 base from V and 3 bases from J; bases unmatched to any gene: 9. This CDR3 has 17 residues. CDR1 and CDR2 (germline): SGHDN, FVKESK.

CDR3 sequence reads: CAWSVRFQRGGTDTQYF. CDR3 sequence (DNA): TGTGCCTGGAGTGTACGGTTTCAGCGGGGGGGCACAGATACGCAGTATTTT. The rearrangement links TRBV30 to TRBJ2-3; 9 bases line up with TRBD2. The germline V gene has CDR1 GTSNPN and CDR2 SVGIG (reference sequence). The CDR3 consists of 17 residues. V was pared by 0 bases and J by 1 base, with 8 bases of the junction left unmatched.

The genes are TRBV4-3 and TRBJ1-2, with D possibly matching TRBD1 (6 bases). Trimming left V 4 bases short and J 4 bases short, with 19 bases between. The CDR3 contains 16 residues. Germline assignment: CDR1 LGHNA and CDR2 YSLEER. The CDR3 sequence: CASSPTNRVIGYGYTF. CDR3 sequence (DNA): TGCGCCAGCAGCCCAACTAACAGGGTGATAGGCTATGGCTACACCTTC.

The chain carries TRBV11-3 and TRBJ1-1, with D perhaps matching TRBD1 (5 bases). This CDR3 has 15 residues. Germline assignment: CDR1 SGHNT and CDR2 YENEEA. DNA for the CDR3: TGTGCGGGGGGGAGGAACCAGGAAAGCGGCACTGAAGCTTTCTTT. Translation gives CAGGRNQESGTEAFF.

This clone was recorded only once. V is TRBV28 and J is TRBJ2-3, with 11 bases lining up with TRBD2. CDR1 and CDR2 from the germline V gene are MDHEN and SYDVKM. CDR3 size: 15 residues. The ends lost 5 bases at V and 4 bases at J; junction bases unmatched: 5. The CDR3 sequence is CASSLLSGGADTQYF. CDR3 nucleotide sequence: TGTGCCAGCAGTCTCCTTAGCGGGGGGGCAGATACGCAGTATTTT.

The rearrangement uses TRBV5-4 and TRBJ2-1; TRBD1 matches at 10 bases. This CDR3 is 15 amino acids long. V was clipped by 0 bases and J by 5 bases; unmatched bases: 2. Germline loops: CDR1 SGHNT, CDR2 YYREEE (reference sequence). CDR3 in amino acids: CASSLGDRGHNEQFF. The CDR3 DNA reads as TGTGCCAGCAGCTTGGGGGACAGGGGACACAATGAGCAGTTCTTC. Full variable domain (outside the CDR3, taken from reference TRBV5-4 and TRBJ2-1): ETGVTQSPTHLIKTRGQQVTLRCSSQSGHNTVSWYQQALGQGPQFIFQYYREEENGRGNFPPRFSGLQFPNYSSELNVNALELDDSALYLCASSLGDRGHNEQFFGPGTRLTVL.

Only a few counts were recorded for this clone. The chain links TRBV5-1 to TRBJ2-2, with D perhaps TRBD2 (5 bases). Trimming removed 0 bases at V and 0 bases at J, with 9 bases between. The germline V gene encodes CDR1 SGHRS and CDR2 YFSETQ. The CDR3 extends over 16 amino acids. Here the CDR3 DNA reads TGCGCCAGCAGCTTGGGACCGGGAACGAACACCGGGGAGCTGTTTTTT. Its translation: CASSLGPGTNTGELFF.

For this clone: The same CDR3 arises from other DNA sequences in this sample as well. The chain has TRBV20-1 and TRBJ1-3, with D tentatively TRBD1 (5 bases). Germline values: CDR1 DFQATT, CDR2 SNEGSKA (reference sequence). CDR3 length: 11 amino acids. The V gene lost 6 bases and the J gene lost 7 bases, with 10 bases spanning the gap. Here the CDR3 DNA reads TGCAGTGCCGGGGGGGGGAACACCATATATTTT. This sequence encodes CSAGGGNTIYF.

This clone was picked up one time. The chain is built from TRBV5-5 and TRBJ1-1; TRBD1 agrees at 7 bases. The V gene's germline CDR1 is SGHKS and CDR2 YYEKEE (reference sequence). The CDR3 extends over 14 amino acids. The ends lost 6 bases at V and 1 base at J; junction bases unmatched: 6. CDR3 in DNA: TGTGCCAGCAACTCCGGGACAGCGAACACTGAAGCTTTCTTT. Its protein is CASNSGTANTEAFF.

This clone was picked up a small number of times. The CDR3 loop is CASSSGQGKVGYGYTF. CDR3 DNA: TGCGCCAGCAGCTCCGGACAGGGGAAGGTCGGCTATGGCTACACCTTC. The chain is built from TRBV5-1 and TRBJ1-2; TRBD1 matches at 9 bases. Germline loops: CDR1 SGHRS, CDR2 YFSETQ. V gave up 3 bases and J gave up 4 bases; unmatched junction bases: 10. This CDR3 contains 16 residues.

The CDR3 is CASSATSFTGELFF. Written as DNA, the CDR3 is TGTGCCAGCAGTGCGACTAGTTTCACCGGGGAGCTGTTTTTT. This chain joins TRBV6-4 and TRBJ2-2; a possible D gene is TRBD2 (6 bases). The germline V gene encodes CDR1 MRHNA and CDR2 SNTAGT. The CDR3 is 14 amino acids. The V and J ends lost 4 bases and 4 bases respectively, with 10 bases between them.

This sequence joins TRBV19 and TRBJ2-5, with TRBD2 identical over 9 bases. This CDR3 has 13 residues. The germline CDR1 and CDR2 sequences are LNHDA and SQIVND (reference sequence). With V trimmed by 6 bases and J by 1 base, 0 bases remained unmatched. The CDR3 is CASRTSGQETQYF. CDR3 sequence (DNA): TGTGCCAGTAGGACTAGCGGCCAAGAGACCCAGTACTTC.

This chain's CDR3 is CASSTDRQGGISGYTF. In DNA, the CDR3 is TGCGCCAGCAGCACTGACCGACAGGGGGGGATCAGTGGCTACACCTTC. The genes are TRBV5-1 and TRBJ1-2, with TRBD1 matching over 9 bases. The CDR3 has 16 amino acids. CDR1 and CDR2 (germline): SGHRS, YFSETQ. V lost 4 bases, J lost 7 bases, and 14 bases stayed unmatched.

The V gene is TRBV7-3, the J gene TRBJ2-1; a possible D gene is TRBD2 (6 bases). Per germline, CDR1 SGHTA and CDR2 FQGTGA. Trimming left V 5 bases short and J 7 bases short, with 12 bases between. The CDR3 length is 13 residues. CDR3 protein: CASSPGTPNEQFF. The CDR3 nucleotides read TGTGCCAGCAGCCCCGGGACTCCGAATGAGCAGTTCTTC.

V gene TRBV6-5 combines with J gene TRBJ1-5, with D tentatively TRBD1 (5 bases). From germline, CDR1 is MNHEY and CDR2 SVGAGI. V lost 5 bases and J 0 bases, leaving 11 bases between the germline ends. The CDR3 contains 15 residues. The CDR3 DNA sequence: TGTGCCAGCAGTCGGACACAAAATAGCAATCAGCCCCAGCATTTT. It is translated as CASSRTQNSNQPQHF.

The rearrangement joins TRBV30 to TRBJ1-2, with 10 positions matching TRBD1. Trimming took 3 bases from V and 7 from J; bases not matched to a gene: 5. The germline V gene has CDR1 GTSNPN and CDR2 SVGIG (reference sequence). This CDR3 is built from 13 residues. The CDR3 loop reads CAWSRDRGFGYTF. In nucleotides, the CDR3 is TGTGCCTGGAGCCGGGACAGGGGTTTTGGCTACACCTTC. The variable domain in full, with the rest retrieved from reference TRBV30 and TRBJ1-2, is SQTIHQWPATLVQPVGSPLSLECTVEGTSNPNLYWYRQAAGRGLQLLFYSVGIGQISSEVPQNLSASRPQDRQFILSSKKLLLSDSGFYLCAWSRDRGFGYTFGSGTRLTVV.

The chain recombines TRBV18 with TRBJ1-5; no definite D call. CDR3 length equals 15 residues. Germline CDR1 KGHSH, CDR2 LQKENI. Trimming shortened V by 2 bases and J by 2 bases, and 10 bases separated the two germline ends. The CDR3 sequence is CASSPGRGGNQPQHF. As DNA, the CDR3 is TGTGCCAGCTCACCAGGTCGGGGAGGCAATCAGCCCCAGCATTTT.

This chain connects TRBV14 to TRBJ2-3; D not resolved. From germline, CDR1 is SGHDN and CDR2 FVKESK. The CDR3 has 16 amino acids. Deletions cut 3 bases from V and 4 bases from J, with 17 bases between. This CDR3 is CASSHVTFGVPDTQYF. In nucleotides, the CDR3 is TGTGCCAGCAGCCACGTAACTTTTGGAGTCCCAGATACGCAGTATTTT.

The chain combines TRBV5-8 with TRBJ1-2, with 9 bases lining up with TRBD1. With 2 bases clipped from V and 8 bases from J, the junction kept 10 bases outside the gene matches. In germline, CDR1 is SGHTS, CDR2 YDEGEE. This CDR3 has 15 residues. This chain's CDR3 is CASSFITGGAEGYTF. The CDR3 bases are TGTGCCAGCAGCTTTATTACAGGGGGCGCGGAAGGCTACACCTTC.

The CDR3 nucleotides read TGTGCCAGTACCCCATCGACAGCTCACCATGGCTACACCTTC. Translating it yields CASTPSTAHHGYTF. The chain joins TRBV19 to TRBJ1-2; D is perhaps TRBD1 (5 bases). V was trimmed by 7 bases and J by 6 bases, leaving 18 bases between them. Germline CDR1 and CDR2: LNHDA and SQIVND (reference sequence). This CDR3 comprises 14 residues.